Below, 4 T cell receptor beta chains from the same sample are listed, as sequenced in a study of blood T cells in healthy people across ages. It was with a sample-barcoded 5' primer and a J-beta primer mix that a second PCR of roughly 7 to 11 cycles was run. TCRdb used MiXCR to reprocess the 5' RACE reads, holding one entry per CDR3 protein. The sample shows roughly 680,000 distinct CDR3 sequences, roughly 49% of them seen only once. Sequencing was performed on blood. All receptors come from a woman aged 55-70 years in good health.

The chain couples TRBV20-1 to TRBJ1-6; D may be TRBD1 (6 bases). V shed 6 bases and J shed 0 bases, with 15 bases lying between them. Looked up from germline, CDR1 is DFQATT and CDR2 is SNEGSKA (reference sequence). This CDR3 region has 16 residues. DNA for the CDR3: TGCAGTGCACCCCGACAGGAGAGCTCCTATAATTCACCCCTCCACTTT. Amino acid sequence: CSAPRQESSYNSPLHF.

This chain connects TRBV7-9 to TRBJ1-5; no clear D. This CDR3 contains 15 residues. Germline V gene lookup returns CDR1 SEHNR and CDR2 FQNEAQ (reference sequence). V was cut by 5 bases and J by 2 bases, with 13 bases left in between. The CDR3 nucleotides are TGTGCCAGCAGCCCTGACGGGCTGGGCAATCAGCCCCAGCATTTT. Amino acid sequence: CASSPDGLGNQPQHF.

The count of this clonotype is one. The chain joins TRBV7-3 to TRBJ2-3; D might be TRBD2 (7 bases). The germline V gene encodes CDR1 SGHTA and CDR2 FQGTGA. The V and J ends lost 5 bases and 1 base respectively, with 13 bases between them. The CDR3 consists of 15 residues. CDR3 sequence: CASSPDSGGTDTQYF. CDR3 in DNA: TGTGCCAGCAGCCCGGACAGCGGGGGCACAGATACGCAGTATTTT. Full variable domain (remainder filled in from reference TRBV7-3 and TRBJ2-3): GAGVSQTPSNKVTEKGKYVELRCDPISGHTALYWYRQSLGQGPEFLIYFQGTGAADDSGLPNDRFFAVRPEGSVSTLKIQRTERGDSAVYLCASSPDSGGTDTQYFGPGTRLTVL.

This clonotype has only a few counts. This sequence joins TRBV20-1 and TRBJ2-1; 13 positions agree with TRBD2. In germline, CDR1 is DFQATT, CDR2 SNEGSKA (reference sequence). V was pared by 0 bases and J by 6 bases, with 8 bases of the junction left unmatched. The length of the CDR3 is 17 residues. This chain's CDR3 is CSARDWGLAGMSNEQFF. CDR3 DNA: TGCAGTGCTAGAGACTGGGGACTAGCGGGAATGTCCAATGAGCAGTTCTTC.